The clone carrying this TCR beta chain was counted only a few times. RNA transcripts gave rise to amplified TCR beta CDR3 regions. TCR CDR3 underwent first-round RT-PCR with the HTBI primer set. Using its own MiXCR run on the multiplex PCR reads, TCRdb lists one record per CDR3 protein. There are some 370,000 distinct CDR3 sequences in the sample; 11% to 15% occur only once, and 25% to 30% lies in the top ten. Trimming took off 0 bases at V and 0 bases at J, with 12 bases between the two ends. The germline gives CDR1 MNHEY, CDR2 SVGAGI. The CDR3 is 16 residues long. The data stem from a study of T cells in Graves' hyperthyroidism and ophthalmopathy. Study-wide context: Once the initial diagnosis was made, peripheral blood was obtained before any treatment.

This receptor was taken from a man aged 50 to 59 with Graves' ophthalmopathy. The chain combines TRBV6-5 with TRBJ2-7; D perhaps matches TRBD1 (6 bases). The specimen sequenced was blood. CDR3 protein: CASSYSNRALSYEQYF. DNA for the CDR3: TGTGCCAGCAGTTACTCGAACAGGGCCCTCTCCTACGAGCAGTACTTC.